These 32 T cell receptor beta chains share one sample of origin, sequenced in a study of regulatory T cells in long-lasting Graves disease. CDR3 regions were amplified by Arm-PCR using iRepertoire HTBI primers to build TCR beta libraries. TCRdb analysed the multiplex PCR reads with MiXCR anew, one entry per CDR3 protein. Here the sample spans about 440,000 distinct CDR3 sequences, 15% being singletons. The time point here: newly diagnosed GD, antithyroid drugs for less than 3 months. TCR sequences were obtained from RNA taken from PBMCs. This sample also belongs to another study, concerning T cells in Graves' hyperthyroidism and ophthalmopathy.

The sample here was peripheral blood mononuclear cells (PBMCs), taken at new diagnosis, from a patient treated with antithyroid drugs. The receptor set was obtained from a woman aged 25 to 39 with Graves disease.

This clonotype was detected a few times. The chain uses TRBV11-2 and TRBJ2-3, with 14 bases that match TRBD2. The CDR3 spans 14 residues. CDR1 SGHAT and CDR2 FQNNGV come from the germline V gene. The DNA of the CDR3 is TGTGTCTGCGGGACTAGCGGGAGTACAGATACGCAGTATTTT. It yields the protein CVCGTSGSTDTQYF.

This clonotype was seen only a few times. The chain employs TRBV12-3 or TRBV12-4 and TRBJ1-4; D is unresolved. Deletions cut 6 bases from V and 3 bases from J, with 5 bases between. The CDR3 is 12 residues long. CDR3 residues: CASRNSNEKLFF. The CDR3 DNA reads TGTGCCAGCAGAAATTCTAATGAAAAACTGTTTTTT.

This clonotype was detected a few times. This sequence joins TRBV7-6 and TRBJ1-5; D gene uncertain. This CDR3 contains 14 residues. Germline CDR1 and CDR2: SGHVS and FNYEAQ. The V end lost 3 bases, the J end lost 6 bases, and 12 bases lay between the germline ends. The CDR3 DNA is TGTGCCAGCAGCTTTGGGGAGGAGGGTCAGCCCCAGCATTTT. It is translated as CASSFGEEGQPQHF.

This clonotype was counted between two and nine times. One end of the junction does not line up with germline, which may come from a read error. The gene calls are TRBV3-1 and TRBJ2-5; no clear D gene. The CDR3 totals 12 residues. Germline lookup yields CDR1 LGHDT and CDR2 YNNKEL (reference sequence). DNA for the CDR3: TGTGCCCGCAGCCAAGGTGTAGAGACCCAGTACTTC. It is translated as CARSQGVETQYF.

The chain links TRBV2 to TRBJ2-7; either TRBD1 or TRBD2 may supply D (5 bases each). The CDR3 is made up of 16 amino acids. V was clipped by 4 bases and J by 3 bases, with 19 bases between them. Germline CDR1 is SNHLY and CDR2 is FYNNEI. CDR3 sequence (DNA): TGTGCCAGCAGTGGAATGTGGGGGTTGGGGAACTACGAGCAGTACTTC. The encoded protein is CASSGMWGLGNYEQYF.

The CDR3 here is CSAREPGLAGGGLAKNIQYF. The DNA of the CDR3 is TGCAGTGCTAGAGAGCCGGGACTAGCGGGAGGGGGGCTTGCCAAAAACATTCAGTACTTC. This rearrangement joins TRBV20-1 to TRBJ2-4; 16 nucleotides match TRBD2. This CDR3 is 20 amino acids long. Germline assignment: CDR1 DFQATT and CDR2 SNEGSKA (reference sequence). The junction had 9 bases not matched to a gene; V was cut back by 0 bases and J by 1 base.

V usage is TRBV7-2 and J usage is TRBJ2-1; 7 bases match TRBD2. CDR3 size: 14 residues. CDR1 and CDR2 (germline): SGHTA, FQGNSA. V gave up 3 bases and J gave up 6 bases; unmatched junction bases: 5. The CDR3 region is CASSFRWTSNEQFF. CDR3 sequence (DNA): TGTGCCAGCAGCTTTAGATGGACTAGCAATGAGCAGTTCTTC. Complete variable domain (other parts from reference TRBV7-2 and TRBJ2-1): GAGVSQSPSNKVTEKGKDVELRCDPISGHTALYWYRQSLGQGLEFLIYFQGNSAPDKSGLPSDRFSAERTGGSVSTLTIQRTQQEDSAVYLCASSFRWTSNEQFFGPGTRLTVL.

The table lists this clonotype with many counts. The rearrangement uses TRBV6-2 or TRBV6-3 and TRBJ2-3; 9 nucleotides match TRBD1. The V segment lost 6 bases and the J segment 2 bases; nucleotides outside the gene matches: 9. The CDR3 runs 16 residues. The germline V gene encodes CDR1 MNHEY and CDR2 SVGEGT. This CDR3 reads CASSPNRQGVTDTQYF. The CDR3, as DNA: TGTGCCAGCAGCCCGAACCGACAGGGGGTCACAGATACGCAGTATTTT.

The table lists this clonotype with many counts. This chain joins TRBV20-1 and TRBJ2-1, with 8 bases lining up with TRBD2. J was trimmed by 3 bases and V by 1 base; bases with no gene match: 14. This CDR3 is built from 18 residues. Germline-derived CDR1 and CDR2 are DFQATT and SNEGSKA (reference sequence). The CDR3 bases are TGCAGTGCTAGAGTCTTGATTCCTGCCGGGACTAGCTACAATGAGCAGTTCTTC. Translating it yields CSARVLIPAGTSYNEQFF.

A few counts support this clonotype. This chain joins TRBV6-2 or TRBV6-3 and TRBJ1-4, with D unclear. In germline, CDR1 is MNHEY, CDR2 SVGEGT. The ends were cut back, 5 bases at V and 6 bases at J, with 10 bases in the middle. This CDR3 spans 13 amino acids. This chain's CDR3 is CASSREVDEKLFF. CDR3 coding DNA: TGTGCCAGCAGTCGTGAAGTCGATGAAAAACTGTTTTTT.

This clonotype was seen a handful of times. The chain carries TRBV25-1 and TRBJ1-1, with TRBD1 identical over 7 bases. The CDR3 covers 11 residues. V shed 6 bases and J 11 bases; nucleotides not matched to a gene: 6. In germline, CDR1 is MGHDK, CDR2 SYGVNS. CDR3 bases: TGTGCCAGCAGCTTTCAGGGGGTGGCTTTCTTT. It yields the protein CASSFQGVAFF.

This clonotype came up many times. This chain links TRBV5-1 with TRBJ2-1; TRBD2 matches at 8 bases. CDR1 SGHRS and CDR2 YFSETQ come from the germline V gene. With V trimmed by 1 base and J by 3 bases, 3 bases remained unmatched. The CDR3 length is 15 residues. CDR3: CASSLHSGVYNEQFF. CDR3 DNA: TGCGCCAGCAGCTTGCATAGCGGGGTCTACAATGAGCAGTTCTTC.

This clonotype was recorded at least ten times. This rearrangement joins TRBV20-1 to TRBJ2-1; D might be TRBD2 (5 bases). This CDR3 region has 15 residues. CDR1 and CDR2 from the germline V gene are DFQATT and SNEGSKA (reference sequence). The V and J ends lost 5 bases and 0 bases respectively, with 14 bases between them. CDR3: CSALPGDSSYNEQFF. The CDR3 nucleotides read TGCAGTGCTCTACCCGGGGATAGCTCCTACAATGAGCAGTTCTTC.

This clonotype has only a few counts. This chain connects TRBV18 to TRBJ2-3; tentatively, D is TRBD2 (6 bases). The CDR3 totals 19 residues. The germline gives CDR1 KGHSH, CDR2 LQKENI. Trimming took off 0 bases at V and 7 bases at J, with 26 bases between the two ends. CDR3 nucleotide sequence: TGTGCCAGCTCACCACCGTTCCTGGATAGCGGACCAATCGAGAATACGCAGTATTTT. Its translation: CASSPPFLDSGPIENTQYF.

In its sample, this clonotype was seen a few times. V gene TRBV18 combines with J gene TRBJ1-3, with 8 nucleotides matching TRBD1. This CDR3 comprises 14 residues. J gave up 6 bases and V 5 bases, and 6 bases lay outside the gene matches. The germline gives CDR1 KGHSH, CDR2 LQKENI. The CDR3 nucleotides are TGTGCCAGCTCAAAGGACAGGGAAGCAAACACCATATATTTT. Translation gives CASSKDREANTIYF.

Only a few counts were recorded for this clonotype. This could be a read error, since a much larger clone is one nucleotide away. The gene calls are TRBV14 and TRBJ2-7; no clear D gene. Germline V gene sequence: CDR1 SGHDN, CDR2 FVKESK. The CDR3 is 13 amino acids. Trimming left V 0 bases short and J 2 bases short, with 5 bases between. Written as DNA, the CDR3 is TGTGCCAGCAGCCAAGAAAACCCCTACGAGCAGTACTTC. Its protein is CASSQENPYEQYF.

The rearrangement uses TRBV6-4 and TRBJ2-2, with TRBD2 matching over 9 bases. The germline gives CDR1 MRHNA, CDR2 SNTAGT. V gave up 3 bases and J gave up 7 bases; unmatched junction bases: 6. CDR3 length equals 15 residues. The CDR3 reads CASSELAGARGELFF. The CDR3 region has the DNA TGTGCCAGCAGTGAATTAGCGGGAGCTCGCGGGGAGCTGTTTTTT.

This clonotype was counted ten times or more. The V gene is TRBV20-1, the J gene TRBJ2-1; a possible D gene is TRBD2 (6 bases). The CDR3 extends over 15 amino acids. Germline CDR1 and CDR2: DFQATT and SNEGSKA (reference sequence). The V end was cut by 3 bases, the J end by 6 bases, with 18 bases between. The CDR3 nucleotides read TGCAGTGCTAGCCGCTCGGGAGTTGTTTCCAATGAGCAGTTCTTC. Its protein product is CSASRSGVVSNEQFF.

This clonotype was detected many times. V gene TRBV18 combines with J gene TRBJ2-3; 9 bases match TRBD2. Germline V gives CDR1 KGHSH, CDR2 LQKENI. CDR3 length: 15 amino acids. V was clipped by 3 bases and J by 3 bases; unmatched bases: 4. Written as DNA, the CDR3 is TGTGCCAGCTCACCTTCTAGCGGGACGACAGATACGCAGTATTTT. Translating it yields CASSPSSGTTDTQYF.

The chain couples TRBV27 to TRBJ2-6; D is possibly TRBD1 (5 bases). V lost 8 bases to trimming and J lost 3 bases, with 11 bases between them. Germline V gene data show CDR1 as MNHEY and CDR2 as SMNVEV (reference sequence). The CDR3 length is 14 residues. The CDR3 DNA sequence: TGTGCCAGCCAATTAGGGGTTGGGGCCAACGTCCTGACTTTC. It specifies CASQLGVGANVLTF.

This clonotype was seen many times. The chain employs TRBV5-1 and TRBJ1-5, with unresolved D. The CDR3 extends over 14 amino acids. Germline V gene data show CDR1 as SGHRS and CDR2 as YFSETQ. V was pared by 0 bases and J by 7 bases, with 11 bases between. CDR3 loop: CASSLDVDQQPQHF. Written as DNA, the CDR3 is TGCGCCAGCAGCTTGGATGTCGATCAACAGCCCCAGCATTTT.

A few counts support this clonotype. J is TRBJ1-3 and V is TRBV6-5; D uncertain. The CDR3 consists of 17 residues. The germline V and J ends were trimmed by 0 bases and 3 bases, with 15 bases remaining between them. Germline V gene lookup returns CDR1 MNHEY and CDR2 SVGAGI. The CDR3 loop is CASSYSVSKDFGNTIYF. The DNA of the CDR3 is TGTGCCAGCAGTTACTCCGTGTCGAAGGATTTTGGAAACACCATATATTTT.

This clonotype was counted at least ten times. This rearrangement joins TRBV20-1 to TRBJ2-5; D may correspond to TRBD1 or TRBD2 (6 bases each). Germline V gene lookup returns CDR1 DFQATT and CDR2 SNEGSKA (reference sequence). V was trimmed by 1 base and J by 5 bases, leaving 14 bases between them. The CDR3 covers 14 residues. The CDR3 spells CSARVAGGRETQYF. In DNA, the CDR3 is TGCAGTGCTAGAGTAGCCGGGGGCAGGGAGACCCAGTACTTC.

This clonotype has only a few counts. This chain connects TRBV28 to TRBJ2-7; D remains unclear. Between the trimmed V and J ends, which lost 2 bases and 2 bases, there was a span of 10 bases. CDR1 is MDHEN and CDR2 is SYDVKM in the germline V gene. CDR3 length equals 14 residues. CDR3 in amino acids: CASSLLDSAYEQYF. DNA for the CDR3: TGTGCCAGCAGTTTACTCGACTCCGCCTACGAGCAGTACTTC.

This clonotype was found many times. This chain joins TRBV28 and TRBJ2-4, with a weak D call TRBD1 (5 bases). With 3 bases removed from V and 9 bases from J, the gap between germline ends came to 21 bases. Germline CDR1 is MDHEN and CDR2 is SYDVKM. This CDR3 is 16 amino acids long. The CDR3 nucleotides read TGTGCCAGCAGTTTGCCCAGGGATGGGATGGTTGGCATTCAGTACTTC. Amino acid sequence: CASSLPRDGMVGIQYF.

There are many counts of this clonotype. The chain is built from TRBV5-1 and TRBJ1-2, with D hard to call. Trimming cost V 2 bases and J 8 bases, with 16 bases left between them. This CDR3 spans 14 amino acids. The germline CDR1 and CDR2 sequences are SGHRS and YFSETQ. CDR3 sequence: CASSFASGVGGYTF. CDR3 DNA sequence: TGCGCCAGCAGCTTCGCCTCCGGGGTAGGCGGCTACACCTTC.

Note on this clonotype: An end of the junction does not agree with germline; a read error may underlie this. The V gene is TRBV9, the J gene TRBJ2-5; D could derive from TRBD1 or TRBD2 (5 bases each). The end of the DNA is better explained by TRBJ2-4, so the J call may be wrong. The CDR3 consists of 16 residues. The V gene's germline CDR1 is SGDLS and CDR2 YYNGEE. CDR3 coding DNA: TGTACCAGCAGCGTGCTAGGGGACGGGGTCAAAAACATTCAGTACTTC. It specifies CTSSVLGDGVKNIQYF.

This clonotype was seen at least ten times. The gene calls are TRBV5-1 and TRBJ1-2; D is uncertain. In germline, CDR1 is SGHRS, CDR2 YFSETQ. V was cut by 1 base and J by 2 bases, with 12 bases left in between. CDR3 length: 15 amino acids. As DNA, the CDR3 is TGCGCCAGCAGCTTGCCCGCCGGCACGAACTATGGCTACACCTTC. Translation: CASSLPAGTNYGYTF.

This clonotype was counted at least ten times. The chain links TRBV12-3 or TRBV12-4 to TRBJ1-3; D is unclear. V lost 2 bases and J lost 0, with 11 bases in between. The CDR3 totals 16 residues. The CDR3 is CASSLWPADSGNTIYF. The CDR3 nucleotides read TGTGCCAGCAGTTTATGGCCCGCAGACTCTGGAAACACCATATATTTT.

This clonotype was seen at least ten times. The J gene is TRBJ1-1, the V gene TRBV29-1; D is ambiguous. Trimming left V 4 bases short and J 9 bases short, with 12 bases between. Germline CDR1 and CDR2: SQVTM and ANQGSEA. The CDR3 covers 11 residues. CDR3 coding DNA: TGCAGCGTTGGTCGCGGCGAACAAGCTTTCTTT. Residues: CSVGRGEQAFF.

This clonotype was seen ten or more times. This sequence joins TRBV24-1 and TRBJ2-3; 15 nucleotides match TRBD2. The ends lost 5 bases at V and 7 bases at J; junction bases unmatched: 6. The CDR3 spans 16 residues. Germline V gene sequence: CDR1 KGHDR, CDR2 SFDVKD. The CDR3 loop is CATSARTSGRVNTQYF. The CDR3 bases are TGTGCCACCAGTGCCAGGACTAGCGGGAGGGTAAATACGCAGTATTTT.

This chain joins TRBV7-3 and TRBJ2-2; D gene uncertain. The CDR3 is made up of 12 amino acids. Trimming took off 5 bases at V and 8 bases at J, with 9 bases between the two ends. Germline V lookup: CDR1 SGHTA, CDR2 FQGTGA. The CDR3 DNA reads as TGTGCCAGCAGCCTGCCCTTAGGGGAGCTGTTTTTT. As protein: CASSLPLGELFF.